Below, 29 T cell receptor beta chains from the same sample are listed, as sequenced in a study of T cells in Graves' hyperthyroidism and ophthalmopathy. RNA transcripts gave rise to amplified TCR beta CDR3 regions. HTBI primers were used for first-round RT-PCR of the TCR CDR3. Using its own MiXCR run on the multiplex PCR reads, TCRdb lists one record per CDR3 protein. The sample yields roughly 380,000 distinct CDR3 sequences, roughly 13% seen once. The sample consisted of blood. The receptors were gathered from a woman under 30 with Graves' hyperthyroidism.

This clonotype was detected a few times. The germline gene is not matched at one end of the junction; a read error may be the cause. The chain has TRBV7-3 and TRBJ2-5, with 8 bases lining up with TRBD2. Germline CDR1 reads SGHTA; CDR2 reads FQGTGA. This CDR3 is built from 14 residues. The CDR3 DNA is TGTGCCAGCAGCCGCGGGGGGACGATGGAGACCCAGTGCTTC. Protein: CASSRGGTMETQCF.

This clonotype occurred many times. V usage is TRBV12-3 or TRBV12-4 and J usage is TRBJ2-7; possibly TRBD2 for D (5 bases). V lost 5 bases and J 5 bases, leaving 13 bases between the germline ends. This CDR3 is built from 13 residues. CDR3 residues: CASSPPEVNEQYF. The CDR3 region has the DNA TGTGCCAGCAGTCCCCCGGAGGTGAACGAGCAGTACTTC.

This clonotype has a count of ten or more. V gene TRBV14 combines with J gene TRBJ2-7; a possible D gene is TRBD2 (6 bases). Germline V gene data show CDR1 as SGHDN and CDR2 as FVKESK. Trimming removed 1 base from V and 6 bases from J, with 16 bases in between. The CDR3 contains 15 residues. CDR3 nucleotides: TGTGCCAGCAGCCAAGCTGGCGGATACGGGAGCGAGCAGTACTTC. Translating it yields CASSQAGGYGSEQYF.

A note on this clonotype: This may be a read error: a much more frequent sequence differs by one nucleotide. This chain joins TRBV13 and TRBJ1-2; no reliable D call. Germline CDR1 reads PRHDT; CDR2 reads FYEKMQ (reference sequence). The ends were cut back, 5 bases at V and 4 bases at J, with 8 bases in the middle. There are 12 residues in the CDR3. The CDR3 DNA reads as TGTGCCAGCAGCCCGACCCGCTATGGCTACACCTTC. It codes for CASSPTRYGYTF.

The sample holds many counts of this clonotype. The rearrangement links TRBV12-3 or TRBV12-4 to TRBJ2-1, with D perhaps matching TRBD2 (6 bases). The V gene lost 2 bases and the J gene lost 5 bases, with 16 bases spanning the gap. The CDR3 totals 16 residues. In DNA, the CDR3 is TGTGCCAGCAGTTTATTTATAGGAGGGCGGCACAATGAGCAGTTCTTC. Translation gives CASSLFIGGRHNEQFF.

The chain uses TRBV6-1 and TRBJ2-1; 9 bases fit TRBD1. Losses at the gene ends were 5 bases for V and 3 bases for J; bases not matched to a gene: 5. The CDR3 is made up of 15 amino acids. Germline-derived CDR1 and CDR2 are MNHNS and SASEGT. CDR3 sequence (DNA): TGTGCCAGCAGTCACGGACAGGGGCTCTACAATGAGCAGTTCTTC. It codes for CASSHGQGLYNEQFF.

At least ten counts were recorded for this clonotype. CDR3: CASSQAGQGVTEAFF. The CDR3 nucleotides are TGTGCCAGCAGCCAGGCTGGACAGGGCGTGACTGAAGCTTTCTTT. This chain joins TRBV9 and TRBJ1-1; 8 bases agree with TRBD1. CDR1 SGDLS and CDR2 YYNGEE come from the germline V gene. Germline trimming cut 4 bases from V and 5 bases from J; bases unmatched to any gene: 10. The CDR3 has 15 amino acids.

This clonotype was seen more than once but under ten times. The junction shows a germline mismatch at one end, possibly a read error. CDR3 sequence (DNA): TGTGCCACCCAATCAAAAACAGGGGGCACTCAAGCTTTCTTT. Translation: CATQSKTGGTQAFF. The chain carries TRBV15 and TRBJ1-1; TRBD1 aligns across 9 bases. The CDR3 spans 14 residues. From germline, CDR1 is LNHNV and CDR2 YYDKDF (reference sequence).

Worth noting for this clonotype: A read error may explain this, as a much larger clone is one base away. The CDR3 nucleotides read TGTGCCACCAGTGAAGGGACTTGCGGGAGGGCCGGAGATACGCAGTATTTT. Translation gives CATSEGTCGRAGDTQYF. This rearrangement joins TRBV24-1 to TRBJ2-3; 9 bases map to TRBD2. Trimming took 4 bases from V and 5 from J; bases not matched to a gene: 12. CDR3 length equals 17 residues. Per germline, CDR1 KGHDR and CDR2 SFDVKD.

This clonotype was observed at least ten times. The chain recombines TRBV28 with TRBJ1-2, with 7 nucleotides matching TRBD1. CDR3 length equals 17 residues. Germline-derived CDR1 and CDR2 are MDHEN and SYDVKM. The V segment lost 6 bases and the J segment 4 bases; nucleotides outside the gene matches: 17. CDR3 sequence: CASSFVPMTGKFYGYTF. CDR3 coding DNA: TGTGCCAGCAGCTTTGTCCCGATGACAGGGAAATTCTATGGCTACACCTTC.

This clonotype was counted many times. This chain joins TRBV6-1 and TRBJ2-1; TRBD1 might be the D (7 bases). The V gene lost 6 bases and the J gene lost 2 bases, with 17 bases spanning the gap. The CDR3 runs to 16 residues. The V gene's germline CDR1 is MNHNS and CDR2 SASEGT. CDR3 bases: TGTGCCAGCAGGAGGGGGCGGGATAGAACCTACAATGAGCAGTTCTTC. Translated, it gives CASRRGRDRTYNEQFF.

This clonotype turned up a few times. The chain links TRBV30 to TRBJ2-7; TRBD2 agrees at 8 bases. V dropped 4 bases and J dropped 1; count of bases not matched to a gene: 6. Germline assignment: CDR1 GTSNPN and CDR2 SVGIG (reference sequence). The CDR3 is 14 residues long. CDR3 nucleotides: TGTGCCTGGAAGAGGGCTAGCGGGTCCTACGAGCAGTACTTC. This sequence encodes CAWKRASGSYEQYF.

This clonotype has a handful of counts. The DNA for the CDR3 is TGCAGTGCTAGAGATCGTCGACTAGCGGGATCGAGCTCCTACGAGCAGTACTTC. Its protein product is CSARDRRLAGSSSYEQYF. The chain has TRBV20-1 and TRBJ2-7; 11 bases map to TRBD2. Germline CDR1 is DFQATT and CDR2 is SNEGSKA (reference sequence). Trimming took 0 bases from V and 0 from J; bases not matched to a gene: 10. The CDR3 sequence is 18 residues long.

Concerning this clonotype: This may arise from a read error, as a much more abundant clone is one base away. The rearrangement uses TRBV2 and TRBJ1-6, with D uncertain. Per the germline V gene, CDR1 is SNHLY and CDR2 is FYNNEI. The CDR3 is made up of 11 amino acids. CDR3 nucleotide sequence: TGTGTCAGCAGTGATAATTCACCCCTCCACTTT. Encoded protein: CVSSDNSPLHF. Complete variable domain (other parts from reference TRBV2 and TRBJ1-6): EPEVTQTPSHQVTQMGQEVILRCVPISNHLYFYWYRQILGQKVEFLVSFYNNEISEKSEIFDDQFSVERPDGSNFTLKIRSTKLEDSAMYFCVSSDNSPLHFGNGTRLTVT.

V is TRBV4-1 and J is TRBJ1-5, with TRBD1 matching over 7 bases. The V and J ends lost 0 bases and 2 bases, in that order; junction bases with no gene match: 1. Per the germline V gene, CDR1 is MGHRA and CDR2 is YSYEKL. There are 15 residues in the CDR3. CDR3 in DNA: TGCGCCAGCAGCCAAGATGGACAGGGCAATCAGCCCCAGCATTTT. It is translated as CASSQDGQGNQPQHF.

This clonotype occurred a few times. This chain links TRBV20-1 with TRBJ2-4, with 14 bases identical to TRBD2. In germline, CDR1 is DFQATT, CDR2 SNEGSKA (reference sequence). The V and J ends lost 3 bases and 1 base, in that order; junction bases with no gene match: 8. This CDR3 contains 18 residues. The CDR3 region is CSARDRTSGRWAKNIQYF. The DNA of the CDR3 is TGCAGTGCTAGGGACCGGACTAGCGGGAGGTGGGCCAAAAACATTCAGTACTTC.

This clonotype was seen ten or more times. The CDR3 nucleotides are TGTGCCAGTCAGGGGCGAAAGGCCAAAAACATTCAGTACTTC. Translating gives CASQGRKAKNIQYF. V usage is TRBV7-6 and J usage is TRBJ2-4, with a possible D match to TRBD1 (6 bases). The germline CDR1 and CDR2 sequences are SGHVS and FNYEAQ. Trimming pared 9 bases from V and 1 base from J, leaving 13 bases between. This CDR3 region has 14 residues. Full variable domain (missing parts from reference TRBV7-6 and TRBJ2-4): GAGVSQSPRYKVTKRGQDVALRCDPISGHVSLYWYRQALGQGPEFLTYFNYEAQQDKSGLPNDRFSAERPEGSISTLTIQRTEQRDSAMYRCASQGRKAKNIQYFGAGTRLSVL.

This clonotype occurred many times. Here the CDR3 reads CASGPRQADYGYTF. The CDR3, as DNA: TGTGCCAGCGGCCCCAGACAGGCTGACTATGGCTACACCTTC. The chain joins TRBV6-1 to TRBJ1-2; D is perhaps TRBD1 (6 bases). The length of the CDR3 is 14 residues. Germline assignment: CDR1 MNHNS and CDR2 SASEGT. Trimming took 8 bases from V and 3 from J, leaving 16 bases between them.

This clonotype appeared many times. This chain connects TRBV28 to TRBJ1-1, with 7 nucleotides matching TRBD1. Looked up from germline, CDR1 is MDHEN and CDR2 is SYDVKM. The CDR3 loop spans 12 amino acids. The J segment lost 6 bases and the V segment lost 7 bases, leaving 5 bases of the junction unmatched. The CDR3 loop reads CASIGGRSEAFF. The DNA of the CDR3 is TGTGCCAGCATAGGGGGCAGGTCTGAAGCTTTCTTT. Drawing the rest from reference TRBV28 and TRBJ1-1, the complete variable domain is DVKVTQSSRYLVKRTGEKVFLECVQDMDHENMFWYRQDPGLGLRLIYFSYDVKMKEKGDIPEGYSVSREKKERFSLILESASTNQTSMYLCASIGGRSEAFFGQGTRLTVV.

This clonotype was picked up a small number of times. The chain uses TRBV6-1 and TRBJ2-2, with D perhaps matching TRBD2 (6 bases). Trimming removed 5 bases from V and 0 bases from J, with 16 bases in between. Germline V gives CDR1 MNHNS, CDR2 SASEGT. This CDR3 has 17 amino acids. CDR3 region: CASSRSSGTSNTGELFF. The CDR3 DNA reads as TGTGCCAGCAGTCGATCCTCCGGGACTTCGAACACCGGGGAGCTGTTTTTT.

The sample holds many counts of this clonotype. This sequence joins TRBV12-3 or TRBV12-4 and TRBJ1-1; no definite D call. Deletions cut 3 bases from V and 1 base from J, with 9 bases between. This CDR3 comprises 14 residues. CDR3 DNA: TGTGCCAGCAGTTTTCAACAGACGAACACTGAAGCTTTCTTT. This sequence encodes CASSFQQTNTEAFF.

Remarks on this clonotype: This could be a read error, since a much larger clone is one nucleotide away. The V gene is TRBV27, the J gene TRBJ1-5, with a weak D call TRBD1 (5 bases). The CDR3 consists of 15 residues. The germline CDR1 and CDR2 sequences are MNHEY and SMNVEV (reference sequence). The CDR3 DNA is TGTGCCAGCGGTTTGGGGCAGGGATGGAATCAGCCCCAGCATTTT. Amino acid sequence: CASGLGQGWNQPQHF.

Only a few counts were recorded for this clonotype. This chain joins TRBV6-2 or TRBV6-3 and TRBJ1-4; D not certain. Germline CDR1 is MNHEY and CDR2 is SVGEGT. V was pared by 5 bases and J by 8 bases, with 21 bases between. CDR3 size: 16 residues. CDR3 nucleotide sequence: TGTGCCAGCAGTGAATCGAATGAGGGAAGCTGGGAAAAACTGTTTTTT. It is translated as CASSESNEGSWEKLFF.

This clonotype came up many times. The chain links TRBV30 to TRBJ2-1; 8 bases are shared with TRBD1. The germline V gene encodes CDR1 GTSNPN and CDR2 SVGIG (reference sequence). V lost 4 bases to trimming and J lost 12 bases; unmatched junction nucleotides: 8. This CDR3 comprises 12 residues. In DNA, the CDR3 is TGTGCCTGGACCGTCGGACAGGGAGGGCAGTTCTTC. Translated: CAWTVGQGGQFF.

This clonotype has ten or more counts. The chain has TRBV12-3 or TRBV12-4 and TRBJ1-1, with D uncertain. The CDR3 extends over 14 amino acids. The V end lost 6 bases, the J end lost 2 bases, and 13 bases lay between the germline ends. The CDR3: CASSPISRNTEAFF. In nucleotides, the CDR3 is TGTGCCAGCAGCCCCATATCGAGAAACACTGAAGCTTTCTTT.

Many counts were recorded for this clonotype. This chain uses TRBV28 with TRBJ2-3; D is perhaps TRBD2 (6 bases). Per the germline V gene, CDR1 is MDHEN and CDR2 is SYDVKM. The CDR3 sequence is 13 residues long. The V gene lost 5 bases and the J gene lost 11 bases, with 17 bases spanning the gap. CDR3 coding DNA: TGTGCCAGCAGTCCCTTTATAGCGGAACTGCAGTATTTT. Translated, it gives CASSPFIAELQYF.

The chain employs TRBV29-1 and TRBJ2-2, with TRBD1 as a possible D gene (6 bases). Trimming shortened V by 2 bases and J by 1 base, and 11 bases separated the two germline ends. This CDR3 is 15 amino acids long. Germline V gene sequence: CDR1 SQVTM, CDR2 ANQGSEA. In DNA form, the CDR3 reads TGCAGCGTTGAATTCGGCAGGGGGAACACCGGGGAGCTGTTTTTT. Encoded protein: CSVEFGRGNTGELFF.

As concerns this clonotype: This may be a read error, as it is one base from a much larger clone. The CDR3 region is CASSYGTGGRRETQYF. CDR3 nucleotides: TGTGCCAGCAGCTACGGGACTGGCGGGAGGAGGGAGACCCAGTACTTC. This chain uses TRBV7-9 with TRBJ2-5, with TRBD2 identical over 8 bases. This CDR3 is 16 amino acids long. The germline V gene has CDR1 SEHNR and CDR2 FQNEAQ (reference sequence). J gave up 5 bases and V 4 bases, and 12 bases lay outside the gene matches. The whole variable domain, filled in from reference TRBV7-9 and TRBJ2-5, reads DTGVSQNPRHKITKRGQNVTFRCDPISEHNRLYWYRQTLGQGPEFLTYFQNEAQLEKSRLLSDRFSAERPKGSFSTLEIQRTEQGDSAMYLCASSYGTGGRRETQYFGPGTRLLVL.

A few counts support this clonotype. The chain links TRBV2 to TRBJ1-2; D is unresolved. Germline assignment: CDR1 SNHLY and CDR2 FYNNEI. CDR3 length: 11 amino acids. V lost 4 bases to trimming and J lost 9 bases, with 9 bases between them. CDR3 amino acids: CASSAETSYTF. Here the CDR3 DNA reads TGTGCCAGCAGTGCTGAGACCAGCTACACCTTC.